The sequence of this T cell receptor (beta chain) was determined in a study of blood T cell repertoires in COVID-19. Overall study context: PBMCs, B-cell-depleted T cells, or T cells were the source of the cDNA or gDNA that made up the material.

Germline V gene sequence: CDR1 SNHLY, CDR2 FYNNEI. The CDR3 loop spans 14 amino acids. V lost 2 bases and J lost 4, with 9 bases in between. In the source study's methods: Estimation of nucleated cell counts was performed using reference gene primer amplification. TCRdb's copy holds only in-frame clones and misses some; the assay was immunoSEQ multiplex PCR. V, J and clone size are taken as reported in that table, and D and trimming were inferred from the DNA itself. The sample includes 200,000 to 250,000 clones, more than 85% of them seen just once. This clone turned up a few times. This rearrangement joins TRBV2 to TRBJ1-5; D might be TRBD1 (6 bases). The clonotype originates from a woman between 50 and 59 years old with COVID-19, enrolled during active disease. Sample: peripheral blood. This chain's CDR3 is CASSELDRNQPQHF. The CDR3 nucleotides read TGTGCCAGCAGTGAATTAGACAGGAATCAGCCCCAGCATTTT. The variable domain in full, completed from reference TRBV2 and TRBJ1-5, reads EPEVTQTPSHQVTQMGQEVILRCVPISNHLYFYWYRQILGQKVEFLVSFYNNEISEKSEIFDDQFSVERPDGSNFTLKIRSTKLEDSAMYFCASSELDRNQPQHFGDGTRLSIL.